The source of this T cell receptor beta chain is a study of STAT3 mutations in large granular lymphocyte leukemia. Study-wide background: Roughly half of the longitudinally sequenced T-LGLL patients carried detectable canonical activating STAT3 mutations. More than half of T-LGLL patients received immunosuppressive therapy.

Tens of thousands of productive templates were obtained per sample on average. Some clones are missing from TCRdb's copy, which holds only in-frame ones; the method was immunoSEQ multiplex PCR. The sample yields about 19,000 clones, around 93% seen once. General observations from the study: In several patients, dominant TCR clone burden exceeded STAT3 mutant burden, suggesting STAT3 mutation arose secondarily. In T-cell large granular lymphocyte leukemia, about half of patients showed multiple immunodominant subclonotypes.

Comment on this clone: Antigen: not known.

The CDR3 runs to 11 residues. Per germline, CDR1 DFQATT and CDR2 SNEGSKA (reference sequence). V was cut by 3 bases and J by 1 base, with 4 bases left in between. Sequenced sample: peripheral blood mononuclear cells. The TCR was taken from a man aged 60 to 69 with T-cell large granular lymphocyte leukemia. Some clones in this sample may be carry-over from other donors' samples. J is TRBJ2-7 and V is TRBV20-1, with no clear D. The CDR3 coding sequence is TGCAGTGCTAGGGTATCCTACGAGCAGTACTTC. As protein: CSARVSYEQYF.